The 26 T cell receptor beta chains below all came from one sample that was sequenced in a study of beta chain features in type 1 diabetes. Study-wide results and caveats: Shorter TCRB CDR3s, moderately but significantly so, marked every one of the four CD4+ subsets in Type 1 diabetes patients.

Which antigens these TCRs recognize remains unknown. Sequencing targeted expressed TCRB transcripts, as all isolated RNA had been reverse transcribed. The data were produced by immunoSEQ multiplex PCR, yet TCRdb's version contains in-frame clones alone and is incomplete. Found here are 310,000 or so clones, around 9.7% of them singletons; the top ten hold 0.95% to 1.1%. The sample comprised central memory CD4+ T cells from blood. The source of these receptors is a man aged 30 to 45 with type 1 diabetes.

This clone was seen only a few times. The chain joins TRBV5-6 to TRBJ1-6, with D perhaps matching TRBD1 (5 bases). V was pared by 4 bases and J by 8 bases, with 19 bases between. This CDR3 comprises 16 residues. Germline assignment: CDR1 SGHDT and CDR2 YYEEEE. The CDR3: CASSPGTAAWDSPLHF. The CDR3 region has the DNA TGTGCCAGCAGCCCGGGGACGGCCGCCTGGGATTCACCCCTCCACTTT.

This clone has a handful of counts. The chain has TRBV28 and TRBJ2-3, with D uncertain. CDR3 length equals 13 residues. V lost 4 bases and J 6 bases, leaving 11 bases between the germline ends. Germline CDR1 is MDHEN and CDR2 is SYDVKM. The CDR3 DNA sequence: TGTGCCAGCAGTTACCAAGTTGGGGATACGCAGTATTTT. Translating gives CASSYQVGDTQYF.

The chain couples TRBV30 to TRBJ2-5; D perhaps matches TRBD2 (5 bases). The CDR3 totals 15 residues. Germline lookup yields CDR1 GTSNPN and CDR2 SVGIG (reference sequence). V lost 3 bases to trimming and J lost 1 base, with 15 bases between them. CDR3 protein: CAWRELGNLQETQYF. DNA of the CDR3: TGTGCCTGGAGGGAACTAGGGAACCTCCAAGAGACCCAGTACTTC.

This chain joins TRBV28 and TRBJ2-4, with 7 bases fitting TRBD1. The CDR3 contains 16 residues. Germline loops: CDR1 MDHEN, CDR2 SYDVKM. Trimming cost V 5 bases and J 0 bases; bases outside gene matches: 7. The CDR3 loop is CASSDPGQLAKNIQYF. The CDR3 bases are TGTGCCAGCAGTGATCCGGGACAGCTAGCCAAAAACATTCAGTACTTC.

The J gene is TRBJ2-3, the V gene TRBV7-9; 8 nucleotides match TRBD1. The V gene end was trimmed by 0 bases and the J gene end by 5 bases; junction bases not matched to a gene: 10. This CDR3 spans 17 amino acids. Germline V gene sequence: CDR1 SEHNR, CDR2 FQNEAQ (reference sequence). The CDR3 spells CASSLAVGQGSKDTQYF. DNA for the CDR3: TGTGCCAGCAGCTTAGCAGTCGGACAGGGTAGTAAAGATACGCAGTATTTT.

A few counts support this clone. The chain links TRBV29-1 to TRBJ2-5; TRBD2 might be the D (6 bases). The DNA end favors TRBJ2-7, so the J call may be wrong. Germline values: CDR1 SQVTM, CDR2 ANQGSEA. The length of the CDR3 is 14 residues. The CDR3: CSVEMAGLGHEQYF. CDR3 DNA sequence: TGCAGCGTTGAAATGGCGGGGTTAGGGCACGAGCAGTACTTC.

This sequence joins TRBV7-9 and TRBJ2-5; 7 bases align to TRBD1. V trimming: 5 bases; J trimming: 1 base; junction bases outside the gene matches: 4. The CDR3 sequence is 14 residues long. Germline lookup yields CDR1 SEHNR and CDR2 FQNEAQ (reference sequence). The CDR3 DNA reads as TGTGCCAGCAGCACCGGACAGGTCCAAGAGACCCAGTACTTC. This translates into CASSTGQVQETQYF.

This clone was picked up a small number of times. This chain uses TRBV28 with TRBJ1-4; the D is unclear. The CDR3 extends over 16 amino acids. The ends were cut back, 3 bases at V and 0 bases at J, with 11 bases in the middle. Germline assignment: CDR1 MDHEN and CDR2 SYDVKM. CDR3 DNA: TGTGCCAGCAGTTTTTACGCAGCAACAACTAATGAAAAACTGTTTTTT. This codes for CASSFYAATTNEKLFF.

This rearrangement joins TRBV7-9 to TRBJ1-5; a weak D match, TRBD1 (5 bases). V was trimmed by 10 bases and J by 4 bases, leaving 11 bases between them. This CDR3 spans 12 amino acids. The germline V gene has CDR1 SEHNR and CDR2 FQNEAQ (reference sequence). The CDR3 reads CATETENQPQHF. In nucleotides, the CDR3 is TGTGCCACCGAGACAGAGAATCAGCCCCAGCATTTT.

The genes are TRBV15 and TRBJ2-6; the D call may be TRBD1 or TRBD2 (5 bases each). Germline CDR1 and CDR2: LNHNV and YYDKDF (reference sequence). V gave up 0 bases and J gave up 12 bases, with 15 bases separating them. The CDR3 sequence is 15 residues long. This chain's CDR3 is CATSREGRSLSVLTF. For the CDR3, the DNA is TGTGCCACCAGCAGAGAGGGACGTAGTCTCTCCGTCCTGACTTTC.

This sequence joins TRBV5-1 and TRBJ2-3; the D is unclear. Germline CDR1 and CDR2: SGHRS and YFSETQ. This CDR3 is built from 13 residues. V lost 0 bases, J lost 4 bases, and 6 bases lay in between. The chain's CDR3 is CASSLGGADTQYF. The CDR3 DNA follows: TGCGCCAGCAGCTTGGGTGGTGCAGATACGCAGTATTTT.

In its sample, this clone was seen a few times. This chain links TRBV29-1 with TRBJ2-5; D may correspond to TRBD1 or TRBD2 (5 bases each). The end of the DNA is better explained by TRBJ2-7, so the J call may be wrong. From germline, CDR1 is SQVTM and CDR2 ANQGSEA. This CDR3 spans 16 amino acids. Written as DNA, the CDR3 is TGCAGCGTTACCTTCCTGGACGGGTGGGGACCCTACGAGCAGTACTTC. Protein: CSVTFLDGWGPYEQYF.

V gene TRBV11-2 combines with J gene TRBJ2-5; D is undetermined. The end of the DNA fits TRBJ2-4 better, so the J call may be wrong. Germline V gene data show CDR1 as SGHAT and CDR2 as FQNNGV. This CDR3 has 14 residues. Here the CDR3 DNA reads TGTGCCAGCAGCTCAAGGATAGCCAAAAACATTCAGTACTTC. The encoded protein is CASSSRIAKNIQYF.

This clone was seen more than once but under ten times. CDR3 region: CASSSGEFDRQYF. Written as DNA, the CDR3 is TGTGCCAGCAGCTCGGGAGAGTTCGACCGCCAGTATTTT. The chain uses TRBV5-4 and TRBJ2-3; D is possibly TRBD2 (6 bases). V was cut by 3 bases and J by 12 bases, with 17 bases left in between. In germline, CDR1 is SGHNT, CDR2 YYREEE (reference sequence). The CDR3 runs to 13 residues.

The chain couples TRBV23-1 to TRBJ1-3; 9 nucleotides agree with TRBD1. TRBV23-1 is an ORF; its function is uncertain. The V segment lost 10 bases and the J segment 0 bases; nucleotides outside the gene matches: 10. The CDR3 spans 16 residues. CDR3 residues: CAISGGQGFSGNTIYF. Written as DNA, the CDR3 is TGCGCCATCTCTGGGGGACAGGGATTCTCTGGAAACACCATATATTTT.

This clone was observed a few times. This chain uses TRBV25-1 with TRBJ1-5; 8 nucleotides match TRBD1. There are 14 residues in the CDR3. V was clipped by 4 bases and J by 4 bases; unmatched bases: 3. Germline V gene lookup returns CDR1 MGHDK and CDR2 SYGVNS. Here the CDR3 reads CASSGTGNNQPQHF. CDR3 bases: TGTGCCAGCAGTGGGACAGGGAATAATCAGCCCCAGCATTTT.

The chain joins TRBV29-1 to TRBJ1-3; no definite D call. The V end lost 4 bases, the J end lost 0 bases, and 4 bases lay between the germline ends. Germline-derived CDR1 and CDR2 are SQVTM and ANQGSEA. The CDR3 is 12 residues long. The chain's CDR3 is CSVVSSGNTIYF. DNA for the CDR3: TGCAGCGTTGTCAGCTCTGGAAACACCATATATTTT.

This clone was found a few times. This chain joins TRBV20-1 and TRBJ2-7; no clear D gene. Germline CDR1 and CDR2: DFQATT and SNEGSKA (reference sequence). Trimming took 4 bases from V and 5 from J, leaving 3 bases between them. CDR3 length: 9 residues. The CDR3, as DNA: TGCAGTGCTAATGACGAGCAGTACTTC. This codes for CSANDEQYF.

The table lists this clone with many counts. This chain links TRBV9 with TRBJ2-3, with D tentatively TRBD2 (5 bases). The V gene lost 4 bases and the J gene lost 0 bases, with 12 bases spanning the gap. The V gene's germline CDR1 is SGDLS and CDR2 YYNGEE. CDR3 length equals 15 residues. CDR3 nucleotides: TGTGCCAGCAGCCCAACGGACTTTAGCACAGATACGCAGTATTTT. Its protein product is CASSPTDFSTDTQYF.

The table lists this clone with many counts. This chain uses TRBV9 with TRBJ2-6, with a tentative D call TRBD2 (5 bases). Between the trimmed V and J ends, which lost 4 bases and 2 bases, there was a span of 10 bases. The length of the CDR3 is 15 residues. The V gene's germline CDR1 is SGDLS and CDR2 YYNGEE. The CDR3 spells CASSLRETGANVLTF. The DNA for the CDR3 is TGTGCCAGCAGCCTCCGGGAAACTGGGGCCAACGTCCTGACTTTC. Supplemented by reference TRBV9 and TRBJ2-6, the full variable domain reads DSGVTQTPKHLITATGQRVTLRCSPRSGDLSVYWYQQSLDQGLQFLIQYYNGEERAKGNILERFSAQQFPDLHSELNLSSLELGDSALYFCASSLRETGANVLTFGAGSRLTVL.

This clone was seen only a few times. The rearrangement uses TRBV11-2 and TRBJ2-5; no firm D call. The ends were cut back, 4 bases at V and 0 bases at J, with 6 bases in the middle. The germline CDR1 and CDR2 sequences are SGHAT and FQNNGV. The CDR3 is 13 residues long. The CDR3 loop reads CASSSQYQETQYF. The CDR3 nucleotides are TGTGCCAGCAGCTCCCAGTACCAAGAGACCCAGTACTTC.

This rearrangement joins TRBV7-2 to TRBJ2-3, with 12 bases identical to TRBD2. The V gene end was trimmed by 6 bases and the J gene end by 1 base; junction bases not matched to a gene: 5. Germline V gene sequence: CDR1 SGHTA, CDR2 FQGNSA. The CDR3 is made up of 16 amino acids. The chain's CDR3 is CASRPSSGGGTDTQYF. CDR3 in DNA: TGTGCCAGCAGGCCTTCTAGCGGGGGGGGCACAGATACGCAGTATTTT.

This clone occurred a few times. The V call is TRBV5-6, the J call TRBJ2-7; 7 nucleotides agree with TRBD2. This CDR3 is built from 12 residues. J was trimmed by 5 bases and V by 8 bases; bases with no gene match: 7. CDR1 and CDR2 from the germline V gene are SGHDT and YYEEEE. The CDR3 is CASGREAHEQYF. CDR3 bases: TGTGCCAGTGGTCGGGAGGCCCACGAGCAGTACTTC. Full variable domain (rest looked up from reference TRBV5-6 and TRBJ2-7): DAGVTQSPTHLIKTRGQQVTLRCSPKSGHDTVSWYQQALGQGPQFIFQYYEEEERQRGNFPDRFSGHQFPNYSSELNVNALLLGDSALYLCASGREAHEQYFGPGTRLTVT.

This clone was detected a few times. The V call is TRBV28, the J call TRBJ2-1, with 7 bases lining up with TRBD2. Germline CDR1 is MDHEN and CDR2 is SYDVKM. The CDR3 contains 16 residues. V was clipped by 4 bases and J by 0 bases; unmatched bases: 6. DNA of the CDR3: TGTGCCAGCAGTTCCGGGACTACCCGCTCCTACAATGAGCAGTTCTTC. Amino acids: CASSSGTTRSYNEQFF.

This clone was seen more than once but under ten times. V gene TRBV11-2 combines with J gene TRBJ1-2; TRBD1 agrees at 11 bases. The CDR3 has 17 amino acids. Germline CDR1 SGHAT, CDR2 FQNNGV. The V and J ends lost 4 bases and 6 bases, in that order; junction bases with no gene match: 13. CDR3 sequence: CASSSTPSGQGGDGYTF. CDR3 bases: TGTGCCAGCAGCTCAACCCCCTCGGGACAGGGGGGCGATGGCTACACCTTC.

This chain uses TRBV19 with TRBJ2-7, with 15 bases aligning to TRBD2. Germline V lookup: CDR1 LNHDA, CDR2 SQIVND (reference sequence). The CDR3 loop spans 15 amino acids. V gave up 4 bases and J gave up 4 bases; unmatched junction bases: 2. CDR3 DNA sequence: TGTGCCAGTAGTAGGACTAGCGGGGGGGCGTACGAGCAGTACTTC. It yields the protein CASSRTSGGAYEQYF.